The 21 T cell receptor beta chains below all came from one sample that was sequenced in a study of CD8+CD57+ T cells in acquired aplastic anemia listed by TCRdb under 2018. Reads for this sample came from an Illumina HiSeq 2000. Profiling of TCR beta VDJ combinations and CDR3 sequences used genomic DNA as the template. TCRdb reran the public reads through fastp at Q25 and MiXCR, keeping productive beta chains. A single entry per CDR3 protein holds the most common genes and DNA from its merged rows. The sample records 35,000 to 45,000 distinct CDR3 sequences, around 76% of which are singletons. The top ten clones comprise roughly 20% of the sample. Sequences were obtained from sorted CD4+, CD8+, or CD8+CD57+ T cells (not recorded which) from PBMCs. The receptors were sampled from a human donor in good health, serving as a control.

This clonotype was recorded only once. J is TRBJ1-3 and V is TRBV10-3; D gene unclear. From germline, CDR1 is ENHRY and CDR2 SYGVKD. V was shortened by 6 bases and J by 0 bases, with 6 bases between the two germline ends. The CDR3 runs 13 residues. CDR3 coding DNA: TGTGCCATCAGGGACCTCTCTGGAAACACCATATATTTT. Protein: CAIRDLSGNTIYF.

V is TRBV5-1 and J is TRBJ2-3, with 13 positions matching TRBD2. Germline V gene sequence: CDR1 SGHRS, CDR2 YFSETQ. V lost 4 bases, J lost 0 bases, and 5 bases stayed unmatched. The length of the CDR3 is 17 residues. The CDR3: CASSKGLAGSSTDTQYF. In nucleotides, the CDR3 is TGCGCCAGCAGCAAGGGACTAGCGGGATCTAGCACAGATACGCAGTATTTT.

This clonotype was detected only a few times. The junction shows a germline mismatch at one end, possibly a read error. The V gene is TRBV12-3 or TRBV12-4, the J gene TRBJ1-2; the D gene is possibly TRBD1 (5 bases). The CDR3 extends over 14 amino acids. The CDR3 region is CTSSDTGGDYGNTF. The CDR3 DNA reads as TGTACCAGCAGTGATACAGGTGGGGACTATGGCAACACCTTC.

On this clonotype itself: Since no conserved phenylalanine or tryptophan closes the CDR3, a read error is the likely cause. The chain employs TRBV15 and TRBJ2-7; D gene ambiguous. Germline assignment: CDR1 LNHNV and CDR2 YYDKDF (reference sequence). Trimming removed 1 base at V and 6 bases at J, with 13 bases between. There are 14 residues in the CDR3. CDR3: CATSRGSSVGEQYL. Here the CDR3 DNA reads TGTGCCACCAGCAGAGGGTCATCGGTAGGCGAGCAGTACCTC.

V gene TRBV10-3 combines with J gene TRBJ1-1, with no clear D. Germline CDR1 is ENHRY and CDR2 is SYGVKD. Trimming took off 10 bases at V and 0 bases at J, with 15 bases between the two ends. The CDR3 runs to 14 residues. CDR3 nucleotides: TGTGCCAGCAGCGTTTCTGGATTGAACACTGAAGCTTTCTTT. The encoded protein is CASSVSGLNTEAFF.

As to this clonotype: One end of the junction is discordant with germline, which a read error may explain. V gene TRBV20-1 combines with J gene TRBJ2-3, with TRBD2 matching over 7 bases. Germline CDR1 DFQATT, CDR2 SNEGSKA (reference sequence). This CDR3 region has 15 residues. CDR3 amino acids: CSTSGASGPTDTQYF. The CDR3 region has the DNA TGCAGTACTAGTGGGGCTAGCGGCCCCACAGATACGCAGTATTTT.

This clonotype was picked up one time. The chain uses TRBV24-1 and TRBJ2-1; 8 bases are a match to TRBD2. This CDR3 has 14 amino acids. Trimming took 2 bases from V and 12 from J; bases not matched to a gene: 8. Looked up from germline, CDR1 is KGHDR and CDR2 is SFDVKD. The CDR3 spells CATSDSGGVAVQFF. The CDR3 region has the DNA TGTGCCACCAGTGATTCCGGGGGGGTAGCCGTGCAGTTCTTC.

This clonotype was found a few times. The chain has TRBV25-1 and TRBJ1-6; D gene uncertain. The CDR3 runs 11 residues. Trimming removed 9 bases from V and 6 bases from J, with 6 bases in between. Germline values: CDR1 MGHDK, CDR2 SYGVNS. In nucleotides, the CDR3 is TGTGCCAGTTCTAGTAATTCACCCCTCCACTTT. Translation gives CASSSNSPLHF. Based on the CDR3 plus reference TRBV25-1 and TRBJ1-6, the full variable domain is EADIYQTPRYLVIGTGKKITLECSQTMGHDKMYWYQQDPGMELHLIHYSYGVNSTEKGDLSSESTVSRIRTEHFPLTLESARPSHTSQYLCASSSNSPLHFGNGTRLTVT.

In its sample, this clonotype is medium-sized. The rearrangement joins TRBV5-1 to TRBJ2-4; possible D gene TRBD1, 7 bases. The CDR3 runs to 18 residues. Trimming removed 4 bases at V and 0 bases at J, with 20 bases between. Looked up from germline, CDR1 is SGHRS and CDR2 is YFSETQ. CDR3 in amino acids: CASSGGTASLLAKNIQYF. DNA of the CDR3: TGCGCCAGCAGCGGAGGGACAGCTTCCTTACTAGCCAAAAACATTCAGTACTTC.

J is TRBJ2-7 and V is TRBV6-1; D possibly corresponds to TRBD2 (5 bases). V was pared by 1 base and J by 3 bases, with 13 bases between. Germline assignment: CDR1 MNHNS and CDR2 SASEGT. The CDR3 contains 15 residues. The CDR3 protein is CASSEVGSLLYEQYF. The CDR3 DNA is TGTGCCAGCAGTGAAGTGGGGAGTCTCCTCTACGAGCAGTACTTC.

The V call is TRBV25-1, the J call TRBJ1-5, with 7 bases matching TRBD1. Looked up from germline, CDR1 is MGHDK and CDR2 is SYGVNS. The CDR3 totals 14 residues. Germline trimming cut 4 bases from V and 3 bases from J; bases unmatched to any gene: 3. The CDR3 sequence is CASSADRVNQPQHF. The CDR3, as DNA: TGTGCCAGCAGTGCCGACAGGGTCAATCAGCCCCAGCATTTT. Complete variable domain (other parts from reference TRBV25-1 and TRBJ1-5): EADIYQTPRYLVIGTGKKITLECSQTMGHDKMYWYQQDPGMELHLIHYSYGVNSTEKGDLSSESTVSRIRTEHFPLTLESARPSHTSQYLCASSADRVNQPQHFGDGTRLSIL.

The rearrangement links TRBV2 to TRBJ2-1; 10 nucleotides line up with TRBD2. Germline assignment: CDR1 SNHLY and CDR2 FYNNEI. V was pared by 5 bases and J by 9 bases, with 10 bases of the junction left unmatched. The CDR3 loop spans 15 amino acids. The CDR3 region is CASSKLAGLVGEQFF. The CDR3 bases are TGTGCCAGCAGTAAACTAGCGGGACTTGTTGGTGAGCAGTTCTTC. Drawing the rest from reference TRBV2 and TRBJ2-1, the complete variable domain is EPEVTQTPSHQVTQMGQEVILRCVPISNHLYFYWYRQILGQKVEFLVSFYNNEISEKSEIFDDQFSVERPDGSNFTLKIRSTKLEDSAMYFCASSKLAGLVGEQFFGPGTRLTVL.

By sample fraction, this clonotype is large. The chain couples TRBV2 to TRBJ1-2, with 9 bases that match TRBD1. This CDR3 comprises 15 residues. V gave up 6 bases and J gave up 3 bases; unmatched junction bases: 8. Germline-derived CDR1 and CDR2 are SNHLY and FYNNEI. The CDR3 reads CASRDRTGAHYGYTF. The DNA for the CDR3 is TGTGCCAGCAGAGATAGGACAGGGGCCCACTATGGCTACACCTTC.

The chain combines TRBV6-1 with TRBJ1-5, with 8 bases fitting TRBD1. The germline V gene has CDR1 MNHNS and CDR2 SASEGT. The CDR3 totals 15 residues. V trimming: 6 bases; J trimming: 6 bases; junction bases outside the gene matches: 10. The CDR3 protein is CASSRHGQGSQPQHF. Here the CDR3 DNA reads TGTGCCAGCAGCCGCCACGGACAGGGCAGTCAGCCCCAGCATTTT.

V is TRBV2 and J is TRBJ2-7, with 10 bases identical to TRBD1. Germline loops: CDR1 SNHLY, CDR2 FYNNEI. With V trimmed by 6 bases and J by 6 bases, 8 bases remained unmatched. The CDR3 consists of 14 residues. CDR3 loop: CASSPGQGGSEQYF. The CDR3 DNA reads as TGTGCCAGCAGCCCAGGACAGGGGGGCTCCGAGCAGTACTTC.

J is TRBJ2-1 and V is TRBV25-1, with a possible D match to TRBD2 (7 bases). The germline V gene has CDR1 MGHDK and CDR2 SYGVNS. This CDR3 has 14 residues. The V gene lost 6 bases and the J gene lost 8 bases, with 17 bases spanning the gap. The CDR3 coding sequence is TGTGCCAGCAGAGGCGTGGGGGCGGGAGATGAGCAGTTCTTC. It yields the protein CASRGVGAGDEQFF. Full variable domain (rest looked up from reference TRBV25-1 and TRBJ2-1): EADIYQTPRYLVIGTGKKITLECSQTMGHDKMYWYQQDPGMELHLIHYSYGVNSTEKGDLSSESTVSRIRTEHFPLTLESARPSHTSQYLCASRGVGAGDEQFFGPGTRLTVL.

This clonotype was detected once. This sequence joins TRBV29-1 and TRBJ2-1; D is possibly TRBD1 (6 bases). Trimming cost V 3 bases and J 9 bases, with 12 bases left between them. Germline CDR1 SQVTM, CDR2 ANQGSEA. The CDR3 extends over 12 amino acids. CDR3 sequence: CSVDKGGFEQFF. The DNA of the CDR3 is TGCAGCGTTGATAAAGGGGGATTTGAGCAGTTCTTC.

This clonotype is classed as medium-sized. V is TRBV20-1 and J is TRBJ2-7, with D hard to call. The ends were cut back, 0 bases at V and 5 bases at J, with 20 bases in the middle. This CDR3 is built from 16 residues. CDR1 is DFQATT, CDR2 SNEGSKA, per germline (reference sequence). The chain's CDR3 is CSARDTGGRLANEQYF. The CDR3 DNA sequence: TGCAGTGCTAGAGATACTGGTGGACGGCTGGCCAACGAGCAGTACTTC.

With regard to this clonotype: An end of the junction does not agree with germline; a read error may underlie this. The V and J genes are TRBV7-7 and TRBJ2-1; D possibly corresponds to TRBD2 (5 bases). There are 15 residues in the CDR3. CDR1 is SSHAT, CDR2 FNYEAQ, per germline (reference sequence). CDR3 residues: CASSEKEDSYNEQFF. CDR3 DNA: TGTGCTAGCAGCGAAAAGGAGGACTCCTACAATGAGCAGTTCTTC.

This clonotype was counted once. The genes are TRBV2 and TRBJ1-1; no firm D call. V lost 6 bases, J lost 6 bases, and 20 bases lay in between. The CDR3 contains 15 residues. Germline CDR1 reads SNHLY; CDR2 reads FYNNEI. This CDR3 reads CASRGSMGSLAEAFF. CDR3 DNA: TGTGCCAGCAGGGGATCGATGGGGAGTTTGGCTGAAGCTTTCTTT.

The rearrangement uses TRBV20-1 and TRBJ2-7, with TRBD2 matching 12 bases. Matching the DNA end better, TRBJ2-1 makes the J call doubtful. The CDR3 covers 16 residues. Germline CDR1 DFQATT, CDR2 SNEGSKA (reference sequence). The CDR3 here is CSAPWTSGAYYNEQFF. CDR3 DNA sequence: TGCAGTGCACCTTGGACTAGCGGGGCTTACTACAATGAGCAGTTCTTC.